This T cell receptor beta chain was recovered during a study of beta chain features in type 1 diabetes. Study-level results: There were fewer insertions and more deletions at the VDJ junctions of type 1 diabetes patients. With patients and controls alike, PCR might favor shorter templates to an equal degree. Shortening that was moderate but significant affected the TCRB CDR3s of Type 1 diabetes patients in all four CD4+ subsets.

Sequencing targeted expressed TCRB transcripts, as all isolated RNA had been reverse transcribed. Sequencing used immunoSEQ multiplex PCR; TCRdb keeps in-frame clones, though not all of them. Of 140,000 to 150,000 clones in the sample, more than 10% were seen once. The sample holds a few counts of this clone. The antigen remains undetermined. Other DNA sequences in this specimen translate into the identical CDR3. The TCR sequence derives from a man younger than 30 with type 1 diabetes. The sequenced sample consisted of central memory CD4+ T cells from blood.

CDR3 region: CASSLVGTDTQYF. Here the CDR3 DNA reads TGTGCCAGCAGCTTAGTAGGCACAGATACGCAGTATTTT. The chain is built from TRBV7-2 and TRBJ2-3; no firm D call. In germline, CDR1 is SGHTA, CDR2 FQGNSA. The CDR3 runs to 13 residues. The germline V and J ends were trimmed by 1 base and 1 base, with 3 bases remaining between them.